Listed below are T cell receptor beta chains from one sample, sequenced in a study of T cell responses to AZD1222 COVID-19 vaccine. TCRdb's table, derived via immunoSEQ multiplex PCR, lists solely in-frame clones and lacks some. The data hold tens of thousands of clones, with 80% observed a single time. Source: peripheral blood, taken 28 days after the second AZD1222 dose. The receptors come from an adult who received the AZD1222 COVID-19 vaccine. Each CDR3 is given with its conserved first and last residue.

V: TRBV7-8; J: TRBJ1-4; CDR3: CASSEGWGEKLFF
V: TRBV29-1; J: TRBJ2-1; CDR3: CSVDGTSGIYEQFF
V: TRBV27; J: TRBJ2-2; CDR3: CASSFTLAGELFF
V: TRBV11-2; J: TRBJ2-5; CDR3: CASSFIVGGQETQYF
V: TRBV18; J: TRBJ1-3; CDR3: CASSPEEGNTIYF
V: TRBV6-6; J: TRBJ2-1; CDR3: CASSPGTSGGGYEQFF
V: TRBV7-2; J: TRBJ2-7; CDR3: CASRPGNLGEQYF
V: TRBV29-1; J: TRBJ2-5; CDR3: CSGLGETQYF
V: TRBV9; J: TRBJ2-7; CDR3: CASSVLPDGYEQYF
V: TRBV2; J: TRBJ2-7; CDR3: CASSERAERFYEQYF
V: TRBV10-3; J: TRBJ1-1; CDR3: CAIGRGPDTEAFF
V: TRBV7-2; J: TRBJ1-4; CDR3: CASSTGQHNEKLFF
V: TRBV5-1; J: TRBJ2-7; CDR3: CASSQLPGQGADEQYF
V: TRBV7-9; J: TRBJ1-1; CDR3: CASSSDGDLEAFF
V: TRBV7-3; J: TRBJ2-3; CDR3: CASSEASGDTDTQYF
V: TRBV27; J: TRBJ1-6; CDR3: CASSHSAGTGSLSSYNSPLHF
V: TRBV21-1; J: TRBJ2-2; CDR3: CASSGRTGTLRTGELFF
V: TRBV11-2; J: TRBJ1-2; CDR3: CASSLQDRPNYGYTF
V: TRBV5-4; J: TRBJ2-7; CDR3: CASSWDGNYEQYF
V: TRBV4-1; J: TRBJ2-7; CDR3: CASSQDLQPYEQYF
V: TRBV11-3; J: TRBJ2-1; CDR3: CASSGPTGQISYNEQFF
V: TRBV24-1; J: TRBJ2-2; CDR3: CATSDWRRPGELFF